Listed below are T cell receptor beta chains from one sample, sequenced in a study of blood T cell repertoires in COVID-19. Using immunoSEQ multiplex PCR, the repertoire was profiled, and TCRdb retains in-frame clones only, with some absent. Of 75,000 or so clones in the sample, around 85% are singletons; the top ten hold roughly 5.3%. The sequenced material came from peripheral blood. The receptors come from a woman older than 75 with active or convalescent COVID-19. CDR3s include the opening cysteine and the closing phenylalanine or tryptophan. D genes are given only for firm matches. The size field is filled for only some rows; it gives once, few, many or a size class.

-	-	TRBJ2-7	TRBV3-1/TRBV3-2	TGTGCCAGCAGCCAATTGTCAGGGAACGAGCAGTACTTC	CASSQLSGNEQYF
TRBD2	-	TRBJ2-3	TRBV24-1	TGTGCCACCAGGTCTAGCGGGAAGAGCACAGATACGCAGTATTTT	CATRSSGKSTDTQYF
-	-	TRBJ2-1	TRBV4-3	TGCGCCAGCAGCCAAGCCCGGGTCTCACGTGGGGAGCAGTTCTTC	CASSQARVSRGEQFF
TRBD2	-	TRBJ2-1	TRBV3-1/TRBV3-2	TGTGCCAGCGGTGGGAGTGGGGGGGGTGGCTATGAGCAGTTCTTC	CASGGSGGGGYEQFF
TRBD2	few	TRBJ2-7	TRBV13	TGTGCCAGCAGCCCTAGAGGACTAGCGGGAGGCGAGCAGTACTTC	CASSPRGLAGGEQYF
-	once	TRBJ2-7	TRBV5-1	TGCGCCAGCAGCCGGGAAACGGCCTTTTACGAGCAGTACTTC	CASSRETAFYEQYF
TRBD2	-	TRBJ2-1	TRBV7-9	TGTGCCAGCAGCTTATTGGTTCCTACTAGCGGGTCGTTCAATGAGCAGTTCTTC	CASSLLVPTSGSFNEQFF
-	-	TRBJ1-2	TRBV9	TGTGCCAGCAGCGCAAGCCAGGGGCGAGGCTACACCTTC	CASSASQGRGYTF
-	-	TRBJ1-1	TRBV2	TGTGCCAGGGGTTCTCGACAGGCCCGAAACACTGAAGCTTTCTTT	CARGSRQARNTEAFF
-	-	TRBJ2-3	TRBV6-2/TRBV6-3	TGTGCCAGCAGTTACTCGGAGGGGATGTATACGCAGTATTTT	CASSYSEGMYTQYF
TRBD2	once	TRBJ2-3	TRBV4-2	TGTGCCAGCAGCCCAGGGACTAGCGGGGGGGCTGATACGCAGTATTTT	CASSPGTSGGADTQYF
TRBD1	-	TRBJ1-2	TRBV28	TGTGCCAGCGAAATATCCGGGGGGGACAGAGGACTATATGGCTACACCTTC	CASEISGGDRGLYGYTF
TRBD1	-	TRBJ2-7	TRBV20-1	TGCAGTGCACGCGACAGGGGCGAGCAGTACTTC	CSARDRGEQYF
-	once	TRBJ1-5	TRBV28	TGTGCCAGCAGTTCCCGGGGGCAGCCCCAGCATTTT	CASSSRGQPQHF
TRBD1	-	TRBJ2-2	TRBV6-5	TGTGCCAGCAGTCGACAGGGGCTCACCGGGGAGCTGTTTTTT	CASSRQGLTGELFF
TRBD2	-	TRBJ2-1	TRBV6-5	TGTGCCAGCAGTTACGGGGTTAGCGGGAGGAATGAGCAGTTCTTC	CASSYGVSGRNEQFF
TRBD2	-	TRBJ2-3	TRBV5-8	TGTGCCAGCAGCTTGGGACTAGCGCGCACAGATACGCAGTATTTT	CASSLGLARTDTQYF
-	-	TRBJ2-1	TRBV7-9	TGTGCCAGCAGCTTATCCCCCCGTGAGCAGTTCTTC	CASSLSPREQFF
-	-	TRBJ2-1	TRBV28	TGTGCCAGCGCCCGGGCCGGGGCCTACAATGAGCAGTTCTTC	CASARAGAYNEQFF
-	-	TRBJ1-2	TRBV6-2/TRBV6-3	TGTGCCAGCAGTTACTACAGCTCCTCGGGCTACACCTTC	CASSYYSSSGYTF
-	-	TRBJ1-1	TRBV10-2	TGCGCCAGCAGTGAACCGGGGAGTACTGAAGCTTTCTTT	CASSEPGSTEAFF
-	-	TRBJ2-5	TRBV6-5	TGTGCCAGCAGTACTAACAGGCAAGAGACCCAGTACTTC	CASSTNRQETQYF
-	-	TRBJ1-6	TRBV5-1	TGCGCCAGCAGCTCTGCTAGGTATCCGTATAATTCACCCCTCCACTTT	CASSSARYPYNSPLHF
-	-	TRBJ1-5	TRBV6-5	TGTGCCAGCGCCCGCGGGGGGGCAGGCAATCAGCCCCAGCATTTT	CASARGGAGNQPQHF
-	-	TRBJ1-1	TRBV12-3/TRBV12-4	TGTGCCAGCAGTGCCCGGGAGGTCACTGAAGCCTTCTTT	CASSAREVTEAFF
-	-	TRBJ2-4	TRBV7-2	TGTGCCAGCAGCTTAGAAGCACGCCTAGCCAAAAACATTCAGTACTTC	CASSLEARLAKNIQYF
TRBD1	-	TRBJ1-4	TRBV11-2	TGTGCCAGCAGCTTAACCGGGACAGGCGAAAAACTGTTTTTT	CASSLTGTGEKLFF
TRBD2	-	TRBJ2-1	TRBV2	TGTGCCAGCGTTTCGGGAGGGCTGGGCCTCAATGAGCAGTTCTTC	CASVSGGLGLNEQFF
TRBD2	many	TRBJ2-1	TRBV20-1	TGCAGTGCTAGTGGGAGCGGGAGAACCCCATCTAAGAATGAGCAGTTCTTC	CSASGSGRTPSKNEQFF
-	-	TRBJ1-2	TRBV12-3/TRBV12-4	TGTGCCAGCAGTTTAGGGGCCTATGGCTACACCTTC	CASSLGAYGYTF
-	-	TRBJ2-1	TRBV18	TGTGCCAGCTCACCAACCTGGAGAGTGGGCAATGAGCAGTTCTTC	CASSPTWRVGNEQFF
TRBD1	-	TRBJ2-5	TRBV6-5	TGTGCCAGCACTCCACGGACAGGCGTCCATGTTACCCAGTACTTC	CASTPRTGVHVTQYF
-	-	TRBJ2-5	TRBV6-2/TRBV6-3	TGTGCCAGCAGTTATCCCGCCGGGACCCAGTACTTC	CASSYPAGTQYF
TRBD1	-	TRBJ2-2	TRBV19	TGTGCCAGTAGTATAGGACCCAACAGGGGGCGCGTCGCCGGGGAGCTGTTTTTT	CASSIGPNRGRVAGELFF
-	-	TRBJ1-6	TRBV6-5	TGTGCCAGCAGTTACTCCGGGGGTTTTGGTTCACCCCTCCACTTT	CASSYSGGFGSPLHF
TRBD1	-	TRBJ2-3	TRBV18	TGTGCCAGCTCACCAAGGCAGGGGGTTGCAGATACGCAGTATTTT	CASSPRQGVADTQYF
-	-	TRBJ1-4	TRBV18	TGTGCCAGCTCTCGCCGGGGGACTGGTAATGAAAAACTGTTTTTT	CASSRRGTGNEKLFF
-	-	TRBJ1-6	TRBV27	TGTGCCAGCAGTCCCCGCAGGGCCAGTAGCTCCTATAATTCACCCCTCCACTTT	CASSPRRASSSYNSPLHF
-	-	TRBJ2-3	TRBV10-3	TGTGCCACGGGGAGGGTTGGGGGCTTGACAGATACGCAGTATTTT	CATGRVGGLTDTQYF
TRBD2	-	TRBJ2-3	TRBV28	TGTGCCAGCAGCCCGGGACTAGCGGGACGTAGCACAGATACGCAGTATTTT	CASSPGLAGRSTDTQYF
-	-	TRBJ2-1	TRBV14	TGTGCCAGCAGCCAAGTTAGCGGCCGACCCTACAATGAGCAGTTCTTC	CASSQVSGRPYNEQFF
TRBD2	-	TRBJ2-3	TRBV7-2	TGTGCCAGCAGCTATCCCGGGAGGGCCGGAGATACGCAGTATTTT	CASSYPGRAGDTQYF
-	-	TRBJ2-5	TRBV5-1	TGCGCCAGCAGCCCCAGCGCAGGGGGGCGGGAGACCCAGTACTTC	CASSPSAGGRETQYF
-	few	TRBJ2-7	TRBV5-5	TGTGCCAGCAGCTTGAACAGTAACTCCTACGAGCAGTACTTC	CASSLNSNSYEQYF